This T cell receptor beta chain came from a study of circulating tumor DNA in untreated peripheral T-cell lymphoma. The study's findings and limits: In about 70% of patients, tumor-specific clonotypes were identified.

Comments on this clone: As yet, its antigen is unknown.

Assay used: immunoSEQ multiplex PCR; TCRdb lists only in-frame clones, some missing. The table lists 2,000 to 2,500 clones, 82% of them singletons. Tumor tissue was collected at baseline, before treatment began. The CDR3 totals 15 residues. V lost 1 base to trimming and J lost 1 base, with 7 bases between them. Germline V gene lookup returns CDR1 LNHNV and CDR2 YYDKDF (reference sequence). This sequence originates from a human donor with peripheral T-cell lymphoma. The chain is built from TRBV15 and TRBJ2-2, with D unresolved. The sequenced sample consisted of tumor tissue. The CDR3 reads CATSRVQRNTGELFF. The CDR3 DNA is TGTGCCACCAGCAGAGTGCAAAGGAACACCGGGGAGCTGTTTTTT.